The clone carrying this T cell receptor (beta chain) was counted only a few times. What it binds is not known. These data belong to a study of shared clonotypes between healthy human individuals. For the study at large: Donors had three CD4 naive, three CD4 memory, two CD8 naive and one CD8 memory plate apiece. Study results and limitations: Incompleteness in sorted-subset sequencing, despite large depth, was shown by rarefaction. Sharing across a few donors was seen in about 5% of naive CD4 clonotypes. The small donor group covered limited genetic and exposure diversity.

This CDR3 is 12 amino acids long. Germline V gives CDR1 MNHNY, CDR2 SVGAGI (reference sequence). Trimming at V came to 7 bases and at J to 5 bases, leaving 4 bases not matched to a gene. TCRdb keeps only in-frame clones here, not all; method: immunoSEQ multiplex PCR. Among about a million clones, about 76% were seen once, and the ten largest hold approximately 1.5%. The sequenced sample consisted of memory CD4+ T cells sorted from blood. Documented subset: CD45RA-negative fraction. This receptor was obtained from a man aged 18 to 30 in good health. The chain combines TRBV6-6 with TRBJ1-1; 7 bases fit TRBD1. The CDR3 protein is CASILTGTEAFF. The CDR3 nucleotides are TGTGCCAGCATCCTGACAGGGACTGAAGCTTTCTTT.